These T cell receptor beta chains were read from a single sample in a study of OX40 agonist ivuxolimab in advanced cancers. Some clones are missing from TCRdb's copy, which holds only in-frame ones; the method was immunoSEQ multiplex PCR. The sample has some 140,000 clones, 90% seen once. The material was CD4+ or CD8+ T cells sorted from blood, obtained in a trial of the OX40 agonist ivuxolimab. The receptors were gathered from an adult with an advanced solid tumor such as melanoma, head and neck, liver or kidney cancer. Each CDR3 is given with its conserved first and last residue. D genes are given only for firm matches. The size of a clone is reported for some rows only, either as once, few or many, or as a class for expanded clones.

CDR3aa | CDR3nt | j_gene | abundance | d_gene | v_gene
CASSVAPGSGGTDTQYF | TGTGCCAGCAGCGTAGCCCCCGGGAGCGGCGGCACAGATACGCAGTATTTT | TRBJ2-3 | NA | NA | TRBV9
CASSPTLNHGYTF | TGTGCCAGCAGCCCTACACTTAACCATGGCTACACCTTC | TRBJ1-2 | NA | NA | TRBV6-6
CASSPRQPDEAFF | TGTGCCAGCTCACCAAGACAGCCAGATGAAGCTTTCTTT | TRBJ1-1 | NA | NA | TRBV18
CASSSRTSGYNEQFF | TGTGCCAGTAGTTCCCGGACTAGCGGTTACAATGAGCAGTTCTTC | TRBJ2-1 | NA | TRBD2 | TRBV19
CASSNGNTEAFF | TGTGCCAGCAGCAACGGGAACACTGAAGCTTTCTTT | TRBJ1-1 | NA | NA | TRBV2
CASSLAGERIYEQYF | TGTGCCAGCAGCTTAGCAGGGGAGAGGATCTACGAGCAGTACTTC | TRBJ2-7 | NA | NA | TRBV7-2
CASSPAGQTYNEQFF | TGTGCCAGCAGCCCCGCGGGACAGACCTACAATGAGCAGTTCTTC | TRBJ2-1 | NA | NA | TRBV2
CASSLLPTGDNGYTF | TGCGCCAGCAGCTTGTTGCCGACAGGGGACAATGGCTACACCTTC | TRBJ1-2 | NA | TRBD1 | TRBV5-1
CATSRDSGTGSLEQYF | TGTGCCACCAGCAGAGATAGTGGGACAGGGTCCCTCGAGCAGTACTTC | TRBJ2-7 | NA | TRBD1 | TRBV15
CASNFLGSEAFF | TGTGCCAGCAACTTTTTAGGGAGTGAAGCTTTCTTT | TRBJ1-1 | NA | NA | TRBV7-9
CASSAERTGSSYEQYF | TGTGCCAGCAGCGCGGAGAGGACAGGGAGCTCCTACGAGCAGTACTTC | TRBJ2-7 | NA | TRBD1 | TRBV9
CASSLAGGARELFF | TGCGCCAGCAGCTTGGCCGGGGGAGCCAGGGAGCTGTTTTTT | TRBJ2-2 | NA | NA | TRBV5-1
CASSAAGGGDTGELFF | TGTGCCAGCAGCGCAGCGGGGGGCGGTGACACCGGGGAGCTGTTTTTT | TRBJ2-2 | NA | TRBD2 | TRBV9
CAISSGTDALAKNIQYF | TGTGCCATCAGTTCCGGGACGGATGCCTTAGCCAAAAACATTCAGTACTTC | TRBJ2-4 | NA | NA | TRBV10-3
CASRGSHYGYTF | TGTGCCAGCAGGGGATCTCACTATGGCTACACCTTC | TRBJ1-2 | NA | NA | TRBV9
CASRNKTTGVSEQFF | TGTGCCAGCAGGAACAAGACGACCGGGGTTTCTGAGCAGTTCTTC | TRBJ2-1 | few | NA | TRBV7-3
CASSYSTFGQYYEQYF | TGTGCCAGCAGTTACTCGACGTTTGGGCAGTACTACGAGCAGTACTTC | TRBJ2-7 | NA | NA | TRBV6-5
CASSREGSGEQFF | TGTGCCAGCAGCCGGGAAGGGTCGGGTGAGCAGTTCTTC | TRBJ2-1 | NA | NA | TRBV5-8
CASRNRGNYGYTF | TGTGCCAGCAGGAACAGGGGAAACTATGGCTACACCTTC | TRBJ1-2 | NA | TRBD1 | TRBV2
CASSPEWYNEQFF | TGTGCCAGCAGTCCGGAGTGGTACAATGAGCAGTTCTTC | TRBJ2-1 | NA | NA | TRBV2
CASSYARGYEQYF | TGTGCCAGCAGTTACGCCCGAGGGTACGAGCAGTACTTC | TRBJ2-7 | NA | NA | TRBV6-5
CASSLGSGGIQPQHF | TGTGCCAGCAGCTTAGGGTCAGGGGGGATTCAGCCCCAGCATTTT | TRBJ1-5 | NA | TRBD1 | TRBV7-2
CASSSTGGAGETQYF | TGTGCCAGCAGCTCAACAGGGGGCGCGGGAGAGACCCAGTACTTC | TRBJ2-5 | NA | TRBD1 | TRBV7-3
CAISDKTGVWSTEAFF | TGTGCCATCAGTGATAAAACAGGGGTTTGGTCCACTGAAGCTTTCTTT | TRBJ1-1 | NA | TRBD1 | TRBV10-3
CASSLVAGTAETYEQYF | TGTGCCAGCAGCTTAGTAGCCGGGACAGCCGAAACCTACGAGCAGTACTTC | TRBJ2-7 | NA | TRBD1 | TRBV11-2
CASRIKGESNQPQHF | TGTGCCAGTAGGATAAAGGGGGAGAGCAATCAGCCCCAGCATTTT | TRBJ1-5 | NA | NA | TRBV19
CASSISVGSYNEQFF | TGTGCCAGTAGTATCTCGGTCGGATCCTACAATGAGCAGTTCTTC | TRBJ2-1 | once | NA | TRBV19
CASSPRESAYEQYF | TGTGCCAGCAGTCCCCGGGAGAGTGCCTACGAGCAGTACTTC | TRBJ2-7 | once | NA | TRBV27
CASSRGEETQYF | TGTGCCAGCAGCCGTGGGGAAGAGACCCAGTACTTC | TRBJ2-5 | NA | NA | TRBV5-6
CAISKIQGSWEAFF | TGTGCCATCAGTAAGATACAGGGGTCCTGGGAAGCTTTCTTT | TRBJ1-1 | NA | TRBD1 | TRBV10-3
CASSPERFGGYTF | TGCGCCAGCAGCCCGGAGAGGTTTGGAGGCTACACCTTC | TRBJ1-2 | once | NA | TRBV5-1
CASSPGVDTNEQFF | TGTGCTAGCAGCCCGGGCGTGGACACCAATGAGCAGTTCTTC | TRBJ2-1 | once | NA | TRBV7-7
CAISQGRDNQPQHF | TGTGCCATCAGTCAAGGAAGAGACAATCAGCCCCAGCATTTT | TRBJ1-5 | few | NA | TRBV10-3
CASGSTVSSEAFF | TGTGCTAGTGGTTCGACAGTTTCATCTGAAGCTTTCTTT | TRBJ1-1 | NA | NA | TRBV12-5
CASSINGEPGELFF | TGTGCCAGTAGTATAAATGGGGAGCCCGGGGAGCTGTTTTTT | TRBJ2-2 | NA | NA | TRBV19
CASSLSSGRANEQFF | TGTGCCAGCAGTTTATCTAGCGGGAGGGCCAATGAGCAGTTCTTC | TRBJ2-1 | NA | TRBD2 | TRBV28
CARSRGATDTQYF | TGTGCCAGAAGCCGAGGTGCGACAGATACGCAGTATTTT | TRBJ2-3 | NA | NA | TRBV5-3
CASSTGLAGYNEQFF | TGTGCCAGCAGCACTGGACTAGCGGGTTACAATGAGCAGTTCTTC | TRBJ2-1 | NA | TRBD2 | TRBV27
CASSIHRRRDDTIYF | TGTGCCAGTAGTATACACCGACGTCGTGACGACACCATATATTTT | TRBJ1-3 | NA | NA | TRBV19
CASSFGLAGSYEQYF | TGCGCCAGCAGCTTCGGACTAGCGGGCTCCTACGAGCAGTACTTC | TRBJ2-7 | NA | TRBD2 | TRBV5-1
CASRNVNEQFF | TGTGCCAGTCGGAACGTCAATGAGCAGTTCTTC | TRBJ2-1 | NA | NA | TRBV19
CASSLQGSEKLFF | TGCGCCAGCAGCTTACAGGGGTCTGAAAAACTGTTTTTT | TRBJ1-4 | NA | TRBD1 | TRBV5-1
CASSLADRSTEAFF | TGTGCCAGCAGCTTGGCGGACAGGTCCACTGAAGCTTTCTTT | TRBJ1-1 | NA | TRBD1 | TRBV7-3
CASSFFQGSNEQYF | TGTGCCAGCAGTTTCTTCCAGGGGAGCAACGAGCAGTACTTC | TRBJ2-7 | NA | NA | TRBV27
CASSYSFRAGDHEQYF | TGTGCCAGCAGTTACTCGTTTCGAGCGGGAGACCACGAGCAGTACTTC | TRBJ2-7 | NA | TRBD2 | TRBV6-5
CASGSAGDSNQPQHF | TGTGCCAGCGGTTCGGCCGGGGATAGCAATCAGCCCCAGCATTTT | TRBJ1-5 | NA | NA | TRBV9
CASGRTGPAAKNIQYF | TGTGCTAGTGGACGTACAGGTCCCGCAGCCAAAAACATTCAGTACTTC | TRBJ2-4 | NA | NA | TRBV12-5
CASSKEWSSGNTIYF | TGTGCCAGCAGCAAGGAGTGGAGCTCTGGAAACACCATATATTTT | TRBJ1-3 | NA | NA | TRBV9
CASSRGLAGEQYF | TGCGCCAGCAGCCGAGGACTAGCTGGCGAGCAGTACTTC | TRBJ2-7 | few | TRBD2 | TRBV5-1